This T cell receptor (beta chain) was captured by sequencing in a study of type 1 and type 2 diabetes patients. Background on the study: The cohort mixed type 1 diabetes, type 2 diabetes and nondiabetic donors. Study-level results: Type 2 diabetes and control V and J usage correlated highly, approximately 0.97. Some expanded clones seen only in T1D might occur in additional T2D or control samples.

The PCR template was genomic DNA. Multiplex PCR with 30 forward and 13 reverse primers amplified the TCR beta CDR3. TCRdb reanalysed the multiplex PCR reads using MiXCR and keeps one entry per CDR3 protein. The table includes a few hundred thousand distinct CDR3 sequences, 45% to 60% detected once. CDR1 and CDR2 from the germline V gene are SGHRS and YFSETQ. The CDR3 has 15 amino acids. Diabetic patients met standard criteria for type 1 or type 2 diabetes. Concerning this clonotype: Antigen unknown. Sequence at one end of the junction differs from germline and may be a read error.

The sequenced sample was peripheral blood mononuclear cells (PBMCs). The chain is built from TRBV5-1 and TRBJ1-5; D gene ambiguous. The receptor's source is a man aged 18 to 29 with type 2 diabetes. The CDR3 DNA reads TGTGCCAGCAGCGGTAAGGAATATAGCAATCAGCCCCAGCATTTT. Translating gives CASSGKEYSNQPQHF.